This TCR beta chain stems from a study of beta chain features in type 1 diabetes. The CDR3 is 14 residues long. V lost 5 bases, J lost 4 bases, and 14 bases lay in between. The V gene's germline CDR1 is LNHNV and CDR2 YYDKDF (reference sequence). The sample holds a few counts of this clone. Its antigen is undetermined. Study results and limitations: Junctions at VDJ sites from type 1 diabetes patients had fewer insertions and more deletions. Researchers report that Type 1 diabetes patients had moderately but significantly shorter TCRB CDR3s across all four CD4+ subsets.

Expressed TCRB transcripts got sequenced, as all isolated RNA was reverse transcribed. Generated by immunoSEQ multiplex PCR, the TCRdb table keeps only in-frame clones and is missing some. Among 150,000 to 180,000 clones listed, 10% were seen once. The sequence came from a man aged 25 to 40 with type 1 diabetes. Sequenced input: central memory CD4+ T cells from blood. The rearrangement links TRBV15 to TRBJ1-2; possible D gene TRBD1, 5 bases. CDR3 sequence: CATSVRTTGYGYTF. CDR3 bases: TGTGCCACCAGCGTTCGGACAACTGGCTATGGCTACACCTTC. Full variable domain (missing parts from reference TRBV15 and TRBJ1-2): DAMVIQNPRYQVTQFGKPVTLSCSQTLNHNVMYWYQQKSSQAPKLLFHYYDKDFNNEADTPDNFQSRRPNTSFCFLDIRSPGLGDTAMYLCATSVRTTGYGYTFGSGTRLTVV.